Reported below is one TCR beta chain. Its antigen is unknown. These data originate in a study of CD8 T cell repertoires and HIV-1 epitope variants. J was trimmed by 9 bases and V by 4 bases; bases with no gene match: 7. Germline lookup yields CDR1 LNHDA and CDR2 SQIVND (reference sequence). The CDR3 totals 14 residues. Produced via immunoSEQ multiplex PCR; TCRdb's table is partial and in-frame only. The table shows some 5,100 clones, with about 63% occurring only once. The TCR was taken from a male donor with HIV. What was sequenced was cultured CD8+ T cells derived from PBMCs. This rearrangement joins TRBV19 to TRBJ2-1; 9 nucleotides line up with TRBD1. The DNA of the CDR3 is TGTGCCAGTAGTAGGGGACAGGGTAGAAGTGAGCAGTTCTTC. It specifies CASSRGQGRSEQFF.